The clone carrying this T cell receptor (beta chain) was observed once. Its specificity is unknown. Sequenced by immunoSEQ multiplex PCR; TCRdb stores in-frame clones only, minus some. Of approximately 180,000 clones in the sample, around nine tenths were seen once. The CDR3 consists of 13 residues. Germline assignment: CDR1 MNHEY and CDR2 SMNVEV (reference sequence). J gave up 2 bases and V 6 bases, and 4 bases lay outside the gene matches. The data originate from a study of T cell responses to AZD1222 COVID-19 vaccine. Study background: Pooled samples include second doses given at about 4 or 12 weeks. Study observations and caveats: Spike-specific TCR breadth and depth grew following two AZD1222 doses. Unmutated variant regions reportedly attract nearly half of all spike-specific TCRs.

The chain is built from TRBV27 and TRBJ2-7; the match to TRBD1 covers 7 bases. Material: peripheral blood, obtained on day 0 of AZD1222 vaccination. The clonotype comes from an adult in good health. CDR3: CASSQQGPYEQYF. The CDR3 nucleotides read TGTGCCAGCAGCCAACAGGGGCCCTACGAGCAGTACTTC.